Shown below are 7 T cell receptor beta chains from a single sample sequenced in a study of blood T cell repertoires in COVID-19. Sequencing was performed with immunoSEQ multiplex PCR; in TCRdb, only in-frame clones are kept and a portion is missing. The top ten hold 16% of the sample, which has about 140,000 clones, more than 60% seen once. Material: peripheral blood. Receptor source: a man between 50 and 59 years old with acute or convalescent COVID-19.

The J gene is TRBJ2-7, the V gene TRBV6-5; D ambiguous. The CDR3 runs to 15 residues. Germline lookup yields CDR1 MNHEY and CDR2 SVGAGI. V gave up 6 bases and J gave up 0 bases, with 15 bases separating them. This CDR3 is CASSPIGVPSYEQYF. In DNA, the CDR3 is TGTGCCAGCAGCCCGATTGGAGTCCCCTCCTACGAGCAGTACTTC.

This clone occurred once. The CDR3: CASSYAGSNQPQHF. The DNA for the CDR3 is TGTGCCAGCAGCTACGCAGGGAGCAATCAGCCCCAGCATTTT. The chain links TRBV7-8 to TRBJ1-5, with TRBD1 as a possible D gene (5 bases). The CDR3 is 14 amino acids. The germline CDR1 and CDR2 sequences are SGHVS and FQNEAQ. Trimming took 4 bases from V and 1 from J, leaving 8 bases between them.

In this sample, this clone turned up once. This sequence joins TRBV5-5 and TRBJ2-2, with 12 bases fitting TRBD2. Germline values: CDR1 SGHKS, CDR2 YYEKEE (reference sequence). V lost 5 bases and J lost 5; bases outside the gene matches: 10. The CDR3 consists of 17 residues. CDR3 coding DNA: TGTGCCAGCAGGGGCGGACTAGCGGGAAAGGGAACCGGGGAGCTGTTTTTT. Protein sequence: CASRGGLAGKGTGELFF.

This chain joins TRBV19 and TRBJ1-1; 8 nucleotides align to TRBD1. Germline loops: CDR1 LNHDA, CDR2 SQIVND (reference sequence). V was clipped by 3 bases and J by 7 bases; unmatched bases: 4. There are 13 residues in the CDR3. For the CDR3, the DNA is TGTGCCAGTAGTATGACAGGGGCCCTTGAAGCTTTCTTT. Its translation: CASSMTGALEAFF.

V usage is TRBV12-3 or TRBV12-4 and J usage is TRBJ2-1, with no clear D. The V gene lost 6 bases and the J gene lost 4 bases, with 10 bases spanning the gap. This CDR3 contains 13 residues. Here the CDR3 DNA reads TGTGCCAGCAGCAACAGTTCGTACAATGAGCAGTTCTTC. Translation: CASSNSSYNEQFF.

In this sample, this clone turned up once. The CDR3 is CASSLETGGTEAFF. CDR3 in DNA: TGTGCCAGCAGCTTAGAAACAGGGGGCACTGAAGCTTTCTTT. The chain couples TRBV11-2 to TRBJ1-1; 8 nucleotides line up with TRBD1. Germline-derived CDR1 and CDR2 are SGHAT and FQNNGV. J lost 4 bases, V lost 0 bases, and 1 base had no gene match. There are 14 residues in the CDR3.

This chain joins TRBV6-7 and TRBJ1-5, with D maybe TRBD1 (5 bases). TRBV6-7 is given ORF status, its function remaining uncertain. CDR3 length equals 13 residues. Trimming pared 0 bases from V and 7 bases from J, leaving 7 bases between. The CDR3 bases are TGTGCCAGCAGTTACTCGGCAGGGCAGCCCCAGCATTTT. It specifies CASSYSAGQPQHF.